A single sample gave rise to the 12 T cell receptor beta chains below, sequenced in a study of shared clonotypes between healthy human individuals. Naive CD8 populations comprised CD45RO-negative cells positively selected for CCR7, excluding terminally differentiated effector memory CD45RA+ cells. Measured with immunoSEQ multiplex PCR; TCRdb has only the in-frame clones, and not every one. The sample has hundreds of thousands of clones; approximately 96% are singletons. Input material: naive CD8+ T cells sorted from blood. These receptors came from a woman under 40 in good health.

About this clone itself: This specimen includes other DNA sequences encoding the same CDR3. The chain recombines TRBV27 with TRBJ2-3, with no clear D. The CDR3 is 11 amino acids. Germline CDR1 and CDR2: MNHEY and SMNVEV (reference sequence). V was pared by 6 bases and J by 1 base, with 2 bases between. The chain's CDR3 is CASRRTDTQYF. CDR3 nucleotide sequence: TGTGCCAGCAGACGCACAGATACGCAGTATTTT.

The rearrangement uses TRBV29-1 and TRBJ2-7, with 11 bases fitting TRBD2. Germline V CDR1 and CDR2: SQVTM, ANQGSEA. V trimming: 6 bases; J trimming: 4 bases; junction bases outside the gene matches: 5. The CDR3 consists of 13 residues. The DNA of the CDR3 is TGCAGCGTGAATAGCGGGAGGGGGTACGAGCAGTACTTC. Encoded protein: CSVNSGRGYEQYF.

The chain joins TRBV29-1 to TRBJ2-7; 8 bases line up with TRBD2. This CDR3 region has 15 residues. The V gene's germline CDR1 is SQVTM and CDR2 ANQGSEA. J lost 1 base, V lost 6 bases, and 11 bases had no gene match. CDR3 bases: TGCAGCGTGCAAACTAGCGGCAAACCTTCCTACGAGCAGTACTTC. This codes for CSVQTSGKPSYEQYF.

V is TRBV28 and J is TRBJ2-7; maybe TRBD1 (6 bases). This CDR3 region has 15 residues. Germline V gene lookup returns CDR1 MDHEN and CDR2 SYDVKM. Trimming stripped 5 bases from V and 2 bases from J, with 16 bases between. The CDR3 DNA follows: TGTGCCAGCAGTCCTCGACAGGCGGCCACCTACGAGCAGTACTTC. Protein product: CASSPRQAATYEQYF.

The chain employs TRBV7-8 and TRBJ2-1, with 7 nucleotides matching TRBD2. The length of the CDR3 is 15 residues. Trimming removed 3 bases from V and 4 bases from J; junction bases left unmatched: 6. The germline V gene encodes CDR1 SGHVS and CDR2 FQNEAQ. CDR3 amino acids: CASSFGSGPYNEQFF. CDR3 DNA sequence: TGTGCCAGCAGCTTCGGTAGCGGGCCTTACAATGAGCAGTTCTTC.

This clone was detected only once. CDR3 sequence reads: CASSIQLAGVADTQYF. CDR3 bases: TGTGCCAGTAGTATTCAACTAGCGGGAGTAGCAGATACGCAGTATTTT. The J gene is TRBJ2-3, the V gene TRBV19; 11 bases line up with TRBD2. The CDR3 totals 16 residues. The V gene's germline CDR1 is LNHDA and CDR2 SQIVND (reference sequence). J lost 4 bases, V lost 3 bases, and 6 bases had no gene match.

The chain recombines TRBV13 with TRBJ2-7, with 11 bases aligning to TRBD2. Germline V gene sequence: CDR1 PRHDT, CDR2 FYEKMQ (reference sequence). This CDR3 has 16 residues. V lost 5 bases, J lost 1 base, and 7 bases stayed unmatched. The CDR3 region has the DNA TGTGCCAGCAGCCCCGGGGGGACTAGCGGTTCCTACGAGCAGTACTTC. This encodes CASSPGGTSGSYEQYF.

The chain is built from TRBV28 and TRBJ1-1, with D tentatively TRBD1 (5 bases). V lost 7 bases, J lost 3 bases, and 15 bases lay in between. Germline values: CDR1 MDHEN, CDR2 SYDVKM. The CDR3 totals 14 residues. Here the CDR3 reads CASITGTEYTEAFF. The CDR3, as DNA: TGTGCCAGCATCACCGGGACCGAATACACTGAAGCTTTCTTT.

The chain couples TRBV19 to TRBJ2-6; 7 nucleotides match TRBD1. Germline values: CDR1 LNHDA, CDR2 SQIVND (reference sequence). The CDR3 totals 19 residues. V was clipped by 5 bases and J by 3 bases; unmatched bases: 16. The CDR3: CASSRLGQTSPVGANVLTF. As DNA, the CDR3 is TGTGCCAGTAGTCGATTGGGACAGACGAGTCCAGTTGGGGCCAACGTCCTGACTTTC.

V gene TRBV11-2 combines with J gene TRBJ1-1, with D maybe TRBD1 (5 bases). Trimming cost V 4 bases and J 8 bases, with 8 bases left between them. The CDR3 is 11 amino acids. Germline CDR1 reads SGHAT; CDR2 reads FQNNGV. The CDR3 spells CASSSGGEAFF. CDR3 nucleotides: TGTGCCAGCAGCTCCGGGGGAGAAGCTTTCTTT.

The CDR3 DNA sequence: TGTGCCAGCAGCTTAGCGCTGGCGGGGGCGGACTATGGCTACACCTTC. It codes for CASSLALAGADYGYTF. The rearrangement uses TRBV7-2 and TRBJ1-2, with D possibly matching TRBD1 (6 bases). Looked up from germline, CDR1 is SGHTA and CDR2 is FQGNSA. V lost 0 bases and J lost 3, with 14 bases in between. This CDR3 spans 16 amino acids.

V gene TRBV11-2 combines with J gene TRBJ1-4; D uncertain. Germline values: CDR1 SGHAT, CDR2 FQNNGV. The CDR3 length is 16 residues. V was clipped by 4 bases and J by 6 bases, with 18 bases between them. CDR3 bases: TGTGCCAGCAGCTCGCCTGCGGGAACTCCGGATGAAAAACTGTTTTTT. Residues: CASSSPAGTPDEKLFF.